This TCR beta chain appears in the sequencing data of a study of identical twins. The CDR3 has 17 amino acids. V lost 2 bases and J lost 1; bases outside the gene matches: 9. CDR1 is SGHVS, CDR2 FNYEAQ, per germline. This clonotype was observed at least ten times. Its antigen remains unidentified. TCRdb independently ran MiXCR on the 5' RACE reads; one entry per CDR3 protein. The sample has 200,000 to 250,000 distinct CDR3 sequences, 7.5% seen once. Study-wide results and caveats: Out-of-frame alpha sequences shared by twins showed excess low generation probability.

These data are also associated with another study on yellow fever vaccine responses in identical twins.

This receptor was obtained from a woman younger than 35 in good health. The gene calls are TRBV7-6 and TRBJ2-3; 7 positions agree with TRBD2. Sequencing was done on a sample of memory (CD45RO+) T cells sorted from blood. CDR3 region: CASSLSVGGSGTDTQYF. The DNA of the CDR3 is TGTGCCAGCAGCTTATCAGTGGGGGGGTCCGGCACAGATACGCAGTATTTT.